Described below is a single T cell receptor beta chain sequence and its context. Its antigen is not identified. The CDR3 is 14 amino acids. Looked up from germline, CDR1 is LNHDA and CDR2 is SQIVND (reference sequence). V shed 5 bases and J 10 bases; nucleotides not matched to a gene: 4. The data originate from a study of a mutant IDH1 vaccine in newly diagnosed glioma. Study as a whole: Patients got their first vaccination 4-6 weeks after radiotherapy alone, or with temozolomide cycles. Treatment recipients were roughly 62% male and approximately 40% female, and their mean age was around 37 years. Former treatment meant radiotherapy, temozolomide, or both; the majority had gotten both. Visits designated V12 and V13 were conducted at weeks 35 and 47, respectively.

Time point defined: week 35, safety follow-up. Every single dose of the vaccine, 300 ug of mutant IDH1 20-mer peptide, came with topical imiquimod. Some clones are missing from TCRdb's copy, which holds only in-frame ones; the method was immunoSEQ multiplex PCR. This table holds more than 45,000 clones, around 90% found once. The clonotype comes from a middle-aged woman with glioma. The chain couples TRBV19 to TRBJ2-1; TRBD2 matches at 14 bases. The material was PBMCs, obtained from a glioma patient whose treatment included an IDH1 peptide vaccine. DNA of the CDR3: TGTGCCAGTAGTGGGACTAGCGGGGGAGGAGAGCAGTTCTTC. Translation gives CASSGTSGGGEQFF.